The source of this T cell receptor beta chain is a study of blood T cell repertoires in COVID-19. Background on the study: Samples representing acute and convalescent COVID-19 were sourced from the United States, Italy and Spain. Sources were T cells, B-cell-depleted T cells, or PBMCs; the material itself was cDNA or gDNA.

The germline V gene encodes CDR1 SGHAT and CDR2 FQDESV (reference sequence). Losses at the gene ends were 5 bases for V and 4 bases for J; bases not matched to a gene: 5. This CDR3 has 14 residues. Authors' data handling: By means of reference gene primer amplification, nucleated cell counts were estimated. The protocol was immunoSEQ multiplex PCR, while the TCRdb copy is restricted to in-frame clones and leaves out a portion. The V and J calls and clone size were taken over from that table, and D and trimming were inferred from the DNA. Of around 300,000 clones listed, approximately 91% were seen once; the top ten hold approximately 2%.

The chain combines TRBV11-1 with TRBJ1-2; TRBD1 agrees at 9 bases. Sequencing was done on a sample of peripheral blood. This sequence originates from a man between 45 and 60 years old with acute or convalescent COVID-19. CDR3 region: CASSLDRGGYGYTF. The CDR3 DNA reads TGTGCCAGCAGCCTGGACAGGGGAGGCTATGGCTACACCTTC.